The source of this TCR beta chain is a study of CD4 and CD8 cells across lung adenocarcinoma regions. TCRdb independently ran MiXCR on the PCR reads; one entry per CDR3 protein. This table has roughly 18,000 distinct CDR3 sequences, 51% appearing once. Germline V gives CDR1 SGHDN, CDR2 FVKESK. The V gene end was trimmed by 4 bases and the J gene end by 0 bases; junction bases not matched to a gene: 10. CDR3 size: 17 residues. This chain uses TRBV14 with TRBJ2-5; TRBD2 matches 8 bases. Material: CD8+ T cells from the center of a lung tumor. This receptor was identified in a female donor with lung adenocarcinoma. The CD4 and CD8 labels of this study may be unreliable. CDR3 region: CASSPNPGRAYQETQYF. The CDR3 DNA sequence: TGTGCCAGCAGCCCTAATCCCGGGAGGGCCTACCAAGAGACCCAGTACTTC.